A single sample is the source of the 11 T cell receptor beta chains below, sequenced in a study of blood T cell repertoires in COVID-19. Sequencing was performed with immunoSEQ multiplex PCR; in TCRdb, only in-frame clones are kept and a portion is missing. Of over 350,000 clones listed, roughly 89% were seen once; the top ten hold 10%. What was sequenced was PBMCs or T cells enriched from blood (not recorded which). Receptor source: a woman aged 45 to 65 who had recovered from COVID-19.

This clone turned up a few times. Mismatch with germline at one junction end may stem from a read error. CDR3 sequence: CASSTTGGGKQPQHF. For the CDR3, the DNA is TGTGCCAGCAGTACGACAGGGGGCGGCAAGCAGCCCCAGCATTTT. The gene calls are TRBV6-5 and TRBJ1-5; 10 bases map to TRBD1. Germline V gives CDR1 MNHEY, CDR2 SVGAGI. The CDR3 has 15 residues.

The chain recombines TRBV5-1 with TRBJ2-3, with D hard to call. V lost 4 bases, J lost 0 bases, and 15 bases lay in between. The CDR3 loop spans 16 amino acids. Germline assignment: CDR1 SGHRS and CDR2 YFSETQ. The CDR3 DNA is TGCGCCAGCAGCGGTGGGTACTACTCTAGCACAGATACGCAGTATTTT. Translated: CASSGGYYSSTDTQYF. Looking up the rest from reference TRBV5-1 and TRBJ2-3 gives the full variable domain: KAGVTQTPRYLIKTRGQQVTLSCSPISGHRSVSWYQQTPGQGLQFLFEYFSETQRNKGNFPGRFSGRQFSNSRSEMNVSTLELGDSALYLCASSGGYYSSTDTQYFGPGTRLTVL.

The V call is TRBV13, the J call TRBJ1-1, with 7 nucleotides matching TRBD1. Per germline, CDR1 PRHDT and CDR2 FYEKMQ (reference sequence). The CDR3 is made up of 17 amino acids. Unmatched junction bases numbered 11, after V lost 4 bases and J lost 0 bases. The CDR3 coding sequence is TGTGCCAGCAGCTCCCCTGACAGGGATCGTCTGAACACTGAAGCTTTCTTT. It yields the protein CASSSPDRDRLNTEAFF. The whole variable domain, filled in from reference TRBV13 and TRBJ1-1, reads AAGVIQSPRHLIKEKRETATLKCYPIPRHDTVYWYQQGPGQDPQFLISFYEKMQSDKGSIPDRFSAQQFSDYHSELNMSSLELGDSALYFCASSSPDRDRLNTEAFFGQGTRLTVV.

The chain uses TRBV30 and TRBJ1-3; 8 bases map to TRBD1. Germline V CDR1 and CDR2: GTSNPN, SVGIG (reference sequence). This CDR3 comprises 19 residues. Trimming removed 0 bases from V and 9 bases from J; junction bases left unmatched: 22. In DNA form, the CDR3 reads TGTGCCTGGAGTGTAACGCAGGGGGCTTGGGCTACTTCGCGTAGCACCATATATTTT. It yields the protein CAWSVTQGAWATSRSTIYF.

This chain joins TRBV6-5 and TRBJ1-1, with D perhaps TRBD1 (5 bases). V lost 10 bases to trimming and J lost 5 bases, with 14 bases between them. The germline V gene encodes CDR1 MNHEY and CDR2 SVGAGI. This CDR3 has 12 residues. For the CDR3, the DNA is TGTGCCACCTCCGGGGGGGGAACTGAAGCTTTCTTT. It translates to CATSGGGTEAFF.

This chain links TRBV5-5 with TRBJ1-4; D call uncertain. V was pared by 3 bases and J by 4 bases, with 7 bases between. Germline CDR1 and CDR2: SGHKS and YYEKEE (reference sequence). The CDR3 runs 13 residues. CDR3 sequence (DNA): TGTGCCAGCAGCTGGAGGTTTAATGAAAAACTGTTTTTT. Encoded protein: CASSWRFNEKLFF. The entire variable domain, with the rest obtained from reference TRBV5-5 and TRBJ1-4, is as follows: DAGVTQSPTHLIKTRGQQVTLRCSPISGHKSVSWYQQVLGQGPQFIFQYYEKEERGRGNFPDRFSARQFPNYSSELNVNALLLGDSALYLCASSWRFNEKLFFGSGTQLSVL.

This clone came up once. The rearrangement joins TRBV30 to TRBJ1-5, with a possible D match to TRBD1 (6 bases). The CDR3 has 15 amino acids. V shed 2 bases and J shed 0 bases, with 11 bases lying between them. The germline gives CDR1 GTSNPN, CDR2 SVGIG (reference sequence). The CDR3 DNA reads TGTGCCTGGAGTTCCGGACAGTTTAGCAATCAGCCCCAGCATTTT. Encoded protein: CAWSSGQFSNQPQHF.

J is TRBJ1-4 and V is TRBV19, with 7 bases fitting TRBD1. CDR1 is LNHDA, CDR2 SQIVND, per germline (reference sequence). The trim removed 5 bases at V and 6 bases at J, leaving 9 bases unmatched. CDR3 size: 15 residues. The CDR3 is CASSLETGAYEKLFF. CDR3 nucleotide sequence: TGTGCCAGTAGTCTCGAAACAGGGGCCTATGAAAAACTGTTTTTT.

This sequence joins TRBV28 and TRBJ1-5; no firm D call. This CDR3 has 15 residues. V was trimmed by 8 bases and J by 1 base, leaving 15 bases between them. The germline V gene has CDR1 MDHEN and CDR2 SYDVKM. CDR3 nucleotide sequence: TGTGCCAGCGGCCCACAGTCATTAAGCAATCAGCCCCAGCATTTT. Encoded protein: CASGPQSLSNQPQHF.

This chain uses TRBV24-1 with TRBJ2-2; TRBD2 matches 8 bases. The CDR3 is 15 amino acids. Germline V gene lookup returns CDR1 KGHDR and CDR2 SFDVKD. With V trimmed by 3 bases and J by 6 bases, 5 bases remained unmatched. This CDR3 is CATSDPGLGSGELFF. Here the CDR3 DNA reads TGTGCCACCAGTGATCCGGGACTAGGATCCGGGGAGCTGTTTTTT.

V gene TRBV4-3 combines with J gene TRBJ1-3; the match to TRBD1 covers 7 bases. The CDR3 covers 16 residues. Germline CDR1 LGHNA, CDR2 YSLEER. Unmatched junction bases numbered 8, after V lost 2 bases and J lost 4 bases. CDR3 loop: CASSQSLTGNGNTIYF. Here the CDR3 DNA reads TGCGCCAGCAGCCAAAGCCTGACAGGGAACGGAAACACCATATATTTT.